The sequence of this TCR beta chain was determined in a study of blood T cell repertoires in COVID-19 (dated by TCRdb to the early 2020s). About the full investigation: Samples covering the acute and convalescent phases of COVID-19 were provided by collaborators in the United States, Italy and Spain. Samples came from the ongoing ImmuneRACE study (first 160 participants) plus 1,254 subjects from 6 global collaborators. HLA class I and class II types, where available, came from metadata supplied by the sample provider rather than from assay-based typing. The repertoires were released in a freely available public database meant as a resource for research on the immune response to SARS-CoV-2. The material from the prospective study consisted of cDNA or gDNA derived from T cells, B-cell-depleted T cells, or PBMCs. Sample metadata almost always included a de-identified subject ID, COVID-19 status, age in years and sex. Subjects who had been exposed to COVID-19, were actively infected with it, or had recovered from it provided the deeply sampled blood TCRbeta repertoires that made up the dataset. Here is what the overall study found, with its caveats: The amount of clinical and demographic metadata varied by source and participant and was provided uncurated.

Turning to this clone: Its cognate antigen has yet to be identified. No clone much larger than this one lies a single base away; base qualities are absent.

Looking up the germline V gene yields CDR1 SGHVS and CDR2 FQNEAQ. The CDR3 covers 15 residues, taking in both the cysteine and the phenylalanine. CDR3 DNA is the only sequence kept; it has 45 bases, read in frame from the first base. V is cut by 5 bases and J by 4 bases, and the space between the germline ends is 14 bases. A second Seattle source provided samples from volunteer blood donors who had recovered from COVID-19. The collaborating institutions used their own protocols to collect whole blood in K2EDTA tubes. Collaborator samples were shipped for TCRbeta analysis as frozen whole blood, isolated PBMCs, or DNA extracted from either sample type. TCRbeta CDR3 regions were amplified from genomic DNA using the immunoSEQ Assay, a bias-controlled multiplex PCR. The source study handled its data this way. The number of nucleated cells in each sample was estimated from the amplification of reference gene primers within the assay. To quantify the absolute abundance of each unique TCRbeta CDR3 rearrangement, sequence reads were collapsed and filtered. For each sample, productive Simpson clonality was calculated as the square root of Simpson's diversity index over productive rearrangements. TCRdb provides this immuneACCESS table in a form limited to in-frame rearrangements. Some clones are lacking; in checked studies, under half of them reflect an unresolved V gene, and why the rest are absent is not known. V and J calls and clone size are those listed in that table; D and trimming were worked out from the DNA. The table for this sample lists some 200,000 clones; about 85% of them were counted only once. The ten top clones hold over 9.5% of the sample.

Sample: peripheral blood. Recombination connected TRBV7-8 to TRBJ1-4; the D gene assignment is ambiguous. The TCR comes from a young woman who had recovered from COVID-19. The CDR3 protein sequence reads: CASSPTGVGNEKLFF. Here is the DNA: TGTGCCAGCAGCCCTACGGGTGTAGGTAATGAAAAACTGTTTTTT.